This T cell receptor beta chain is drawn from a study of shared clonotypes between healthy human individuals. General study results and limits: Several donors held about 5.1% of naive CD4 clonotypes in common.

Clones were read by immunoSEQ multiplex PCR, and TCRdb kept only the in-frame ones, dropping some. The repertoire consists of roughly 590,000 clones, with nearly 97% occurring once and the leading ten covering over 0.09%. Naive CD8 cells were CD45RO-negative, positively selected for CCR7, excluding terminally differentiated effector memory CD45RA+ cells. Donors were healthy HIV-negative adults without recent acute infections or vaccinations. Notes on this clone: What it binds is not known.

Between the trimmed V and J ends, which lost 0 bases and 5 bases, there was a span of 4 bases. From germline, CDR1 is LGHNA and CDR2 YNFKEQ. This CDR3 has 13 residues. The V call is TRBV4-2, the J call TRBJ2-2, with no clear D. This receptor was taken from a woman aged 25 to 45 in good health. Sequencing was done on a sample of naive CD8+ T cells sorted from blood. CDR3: CASSQDLTGELFF. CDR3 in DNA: TGTGCCAGCAGCCAAGATCTTACCGGGGAGCTGTTTTTT.